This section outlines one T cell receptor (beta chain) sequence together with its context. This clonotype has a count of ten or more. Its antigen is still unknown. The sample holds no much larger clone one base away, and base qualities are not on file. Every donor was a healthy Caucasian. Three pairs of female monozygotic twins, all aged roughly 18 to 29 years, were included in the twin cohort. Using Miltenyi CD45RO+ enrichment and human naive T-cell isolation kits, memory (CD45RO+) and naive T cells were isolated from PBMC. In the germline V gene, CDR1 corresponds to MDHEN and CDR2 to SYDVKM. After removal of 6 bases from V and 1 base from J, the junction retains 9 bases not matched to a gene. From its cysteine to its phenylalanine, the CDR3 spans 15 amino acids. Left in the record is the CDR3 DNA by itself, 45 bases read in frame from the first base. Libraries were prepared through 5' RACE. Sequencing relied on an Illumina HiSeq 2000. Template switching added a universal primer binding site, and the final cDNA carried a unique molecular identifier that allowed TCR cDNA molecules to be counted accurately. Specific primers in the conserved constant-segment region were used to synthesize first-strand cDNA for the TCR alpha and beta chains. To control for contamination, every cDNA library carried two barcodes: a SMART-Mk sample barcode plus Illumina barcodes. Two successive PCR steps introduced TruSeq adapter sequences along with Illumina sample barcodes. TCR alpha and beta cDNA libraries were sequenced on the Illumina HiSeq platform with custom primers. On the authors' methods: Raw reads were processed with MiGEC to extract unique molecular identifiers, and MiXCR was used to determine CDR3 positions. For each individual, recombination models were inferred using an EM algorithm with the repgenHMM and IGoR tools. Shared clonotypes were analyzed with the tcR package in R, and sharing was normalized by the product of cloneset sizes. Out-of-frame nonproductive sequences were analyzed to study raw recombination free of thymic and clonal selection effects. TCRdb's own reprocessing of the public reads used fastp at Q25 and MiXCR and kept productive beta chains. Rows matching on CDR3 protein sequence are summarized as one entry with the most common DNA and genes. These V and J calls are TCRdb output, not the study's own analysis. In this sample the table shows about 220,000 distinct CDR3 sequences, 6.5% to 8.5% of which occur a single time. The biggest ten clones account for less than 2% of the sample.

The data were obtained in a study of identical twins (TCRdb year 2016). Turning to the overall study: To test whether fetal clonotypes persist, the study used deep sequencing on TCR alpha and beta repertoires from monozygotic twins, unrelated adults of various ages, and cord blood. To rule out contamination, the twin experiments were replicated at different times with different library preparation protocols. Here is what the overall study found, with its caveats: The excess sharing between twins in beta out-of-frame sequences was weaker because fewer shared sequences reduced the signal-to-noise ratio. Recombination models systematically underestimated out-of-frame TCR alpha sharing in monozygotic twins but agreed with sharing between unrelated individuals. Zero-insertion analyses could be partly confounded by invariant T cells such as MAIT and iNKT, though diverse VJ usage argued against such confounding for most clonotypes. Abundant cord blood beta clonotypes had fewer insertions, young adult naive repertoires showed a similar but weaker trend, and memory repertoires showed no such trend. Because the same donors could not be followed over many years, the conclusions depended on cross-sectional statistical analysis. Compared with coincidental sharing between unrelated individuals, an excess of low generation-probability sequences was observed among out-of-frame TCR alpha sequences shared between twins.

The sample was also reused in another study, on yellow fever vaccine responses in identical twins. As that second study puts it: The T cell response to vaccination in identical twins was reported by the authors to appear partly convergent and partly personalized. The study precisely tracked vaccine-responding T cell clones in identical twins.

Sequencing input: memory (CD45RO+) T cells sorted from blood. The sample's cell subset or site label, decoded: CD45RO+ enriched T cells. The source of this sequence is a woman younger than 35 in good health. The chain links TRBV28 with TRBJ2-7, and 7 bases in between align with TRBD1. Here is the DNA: TGTGCCAGCAGCCGACAGGGCCCGATTTCCTACGAGCAGTACTTC. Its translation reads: CASSRQGPISYEQYF.